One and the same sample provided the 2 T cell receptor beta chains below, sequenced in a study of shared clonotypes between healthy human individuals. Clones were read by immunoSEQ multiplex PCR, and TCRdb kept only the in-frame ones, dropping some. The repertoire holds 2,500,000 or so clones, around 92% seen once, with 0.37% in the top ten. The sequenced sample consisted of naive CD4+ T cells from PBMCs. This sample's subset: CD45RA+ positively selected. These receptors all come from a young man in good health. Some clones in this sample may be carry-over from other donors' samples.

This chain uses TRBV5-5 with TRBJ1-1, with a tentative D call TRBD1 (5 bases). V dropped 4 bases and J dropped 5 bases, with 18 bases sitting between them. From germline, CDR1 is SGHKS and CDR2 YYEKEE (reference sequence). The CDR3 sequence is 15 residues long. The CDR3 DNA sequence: TGTGCCAGCAGCCCCTTCGGCCTGGGGGGGACTGAAGCTTTCTTT. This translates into CASSPFGLGGTEAFF.

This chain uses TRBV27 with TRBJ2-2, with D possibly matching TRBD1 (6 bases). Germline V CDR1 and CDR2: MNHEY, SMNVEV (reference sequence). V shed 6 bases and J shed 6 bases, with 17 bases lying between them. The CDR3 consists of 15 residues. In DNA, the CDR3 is TGTGCCAGCAGCTACGACAGGTCTTACGCCGGGGAGCTGTTTTTT. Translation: CASSYDRSYAGELFF.